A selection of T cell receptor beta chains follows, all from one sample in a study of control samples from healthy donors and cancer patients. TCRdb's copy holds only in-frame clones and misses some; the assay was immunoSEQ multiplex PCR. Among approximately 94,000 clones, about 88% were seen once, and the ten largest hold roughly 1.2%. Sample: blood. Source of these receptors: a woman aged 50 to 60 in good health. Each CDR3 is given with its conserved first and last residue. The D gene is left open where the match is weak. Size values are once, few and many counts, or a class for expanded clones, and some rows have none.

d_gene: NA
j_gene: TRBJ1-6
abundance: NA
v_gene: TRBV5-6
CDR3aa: CASSFRGSYNSPLHF
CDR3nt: TGTGCCAGCAGCTTCCGGGGCTCCTATAATTCACCCCTCCACTTT

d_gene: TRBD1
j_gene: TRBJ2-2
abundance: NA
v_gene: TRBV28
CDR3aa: CASSSLGQVNTGELFF
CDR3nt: TGTGCCAGCAGTTCCCTGGGACAGGTTAACACCGGGGAGCTGTTTTTT

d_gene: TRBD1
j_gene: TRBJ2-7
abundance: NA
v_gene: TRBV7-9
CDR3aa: CASSLVVETGDYEQYF
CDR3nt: TGTGCCAGCAGCTTAGTGGTCGAGACAGGGGATTACGAGCAGTACTTC

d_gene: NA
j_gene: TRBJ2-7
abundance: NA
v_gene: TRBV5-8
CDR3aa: CASRFPGRTGKKAYEQYF
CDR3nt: TGTGCCAGCAGGTTTCCAGGCCGAACAGGGAAGAAGGCCTACGAGCAGTACTTC

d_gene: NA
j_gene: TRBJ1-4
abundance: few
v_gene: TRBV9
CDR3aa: CASSPEGTKRNEKLFF
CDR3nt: TGTGCCAGCAGCCCCGAGGGGACGAAAAGAAATGAAAAACTGTTTTTT

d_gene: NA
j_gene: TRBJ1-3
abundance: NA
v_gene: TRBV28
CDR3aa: CASSLGPISGNTIYF
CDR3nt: TGTGCCAGCAGTTTGGGGCCGATATCTGGAAACACCATATATTTT

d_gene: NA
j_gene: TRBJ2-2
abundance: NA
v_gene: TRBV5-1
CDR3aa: CASRSGTNTGELFF
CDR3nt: TGCGCCAGCAGATCCGGGACAAACACCGGGGAGCTGTTTTTT

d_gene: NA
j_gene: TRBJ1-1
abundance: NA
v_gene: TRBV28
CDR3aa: CASSMPQGYPTEAFF
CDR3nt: TGTGCCAGCAGCATGCCCCAGGGGTATCCCACTGAAGCTTTCTTT

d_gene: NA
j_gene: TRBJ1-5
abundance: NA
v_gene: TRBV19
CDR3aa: CASSPIGGVGTLGNQPQHF
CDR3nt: TGTGCCAGTAGCCCTATCGGGGGTGTCGGTACTCTAGGCAATCAGCCCCAGCATTTT

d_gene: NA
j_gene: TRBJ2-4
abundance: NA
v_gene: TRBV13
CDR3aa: CASSNRVEDLAKNIQYF
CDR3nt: TGTGCCAGCAGCAACAGGGTGGAGGACCTAGCCAAAAACATTCAGTACTTC

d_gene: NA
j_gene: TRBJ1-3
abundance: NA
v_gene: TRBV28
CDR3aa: CARAHPRPREDSGNTIYF
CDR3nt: TGTGCCAGGGCACACCCCCGGCCTCGGGAGGACTCTGGAAACACCATATATTTT

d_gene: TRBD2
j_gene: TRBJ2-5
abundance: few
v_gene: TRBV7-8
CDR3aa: CASSLNGGETQYF
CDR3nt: TGTGCCAGCAGCCTCAACGGGGGGGAGACCCAGTACTTC

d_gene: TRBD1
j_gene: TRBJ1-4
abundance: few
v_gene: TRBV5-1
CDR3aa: CASSSRGQVNEKLFF
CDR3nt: TGCGCCAGCAGCTCCAGGGGGCAGGTTAATGAAAAACTGTTTTTT

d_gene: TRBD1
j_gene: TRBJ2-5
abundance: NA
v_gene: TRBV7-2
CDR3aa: CASSSGKTRTGRQETQYF
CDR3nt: TGTGCCAGCAGCTCTGGCAAGACCAGGACAGGCCGCCAAGAGACCCAGTACTTC

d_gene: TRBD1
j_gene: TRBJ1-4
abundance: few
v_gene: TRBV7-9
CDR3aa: CASRDRGRLNGKLFF
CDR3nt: TGTGCCAGCAGGGACAGGGGGCGTCTTAATGGAAAACTGTTTTTT

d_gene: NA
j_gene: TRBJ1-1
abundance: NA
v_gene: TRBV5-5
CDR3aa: CASSPRRGATEAFF
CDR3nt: TGTGCCAGCAGCCCCCGTCGGGGGGCCACTGAAGCTTTCTTT

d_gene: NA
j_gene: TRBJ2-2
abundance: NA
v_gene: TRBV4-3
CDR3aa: CASSQELAAANTGELFF
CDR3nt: TGCGCCAGCAGCCAAGAACTAGCAGCCGCGAACACCGGGGAGCTGTTTTTT

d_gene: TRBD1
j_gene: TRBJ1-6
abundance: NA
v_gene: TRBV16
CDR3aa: CASSQDKGAFSPLHF
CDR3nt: TGTGCCAGCAGCCAAGACAAGGGGGCCTTTTCACCCCTCCACTTT

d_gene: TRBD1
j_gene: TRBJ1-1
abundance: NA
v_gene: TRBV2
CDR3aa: CASSPTREGQEAFF
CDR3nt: TGTGCCAGCAGTCCGACTCGGGAGGGACAGGAAGCTTTCTTT

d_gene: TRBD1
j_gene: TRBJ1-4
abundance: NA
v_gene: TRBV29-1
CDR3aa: CSVGTGNEKLFF
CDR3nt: TGCAGCGTGGGGACAGGGAACGAAAAACTGTTTTTT

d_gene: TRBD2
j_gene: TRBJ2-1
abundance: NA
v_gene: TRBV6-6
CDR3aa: CASSKESGGAGEQFF
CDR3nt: TGTGCCAGCAGTAAAGAGAGCGGGGGGGCAGGGGAGCAGTTCTTC

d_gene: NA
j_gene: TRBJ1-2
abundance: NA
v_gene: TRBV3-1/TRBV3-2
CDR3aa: CASSSGYGRYGYTF
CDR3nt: TGTGCCAGCAGCTCTGGGTACGGGCGCTATGGCTACACCTTC

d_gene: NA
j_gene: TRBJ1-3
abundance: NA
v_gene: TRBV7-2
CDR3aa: CASSPLGAAPSPTNTIYF
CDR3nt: TGTGCCAGCAGCCCACTAGGGGCGGCCCCCTCTCCGACAAACACCATATATTTT

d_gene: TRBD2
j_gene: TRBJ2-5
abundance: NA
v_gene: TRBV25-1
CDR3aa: CATTRTSQETQYF
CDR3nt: TGTGCTACCACCCGGACTAGCCAAGAGACCCAGTACTTC

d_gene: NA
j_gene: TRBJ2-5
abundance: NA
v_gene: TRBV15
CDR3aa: CATSRDRGYQETQYF
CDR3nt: TGTGCCACCAGCAGAGACAGGGGTTACCAAGAGACCCAGTACTTC

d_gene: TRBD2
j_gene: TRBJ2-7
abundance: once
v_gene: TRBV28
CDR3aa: CASSLRSGLAGSGYEQYF
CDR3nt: TGTGCCAGCAGCCTAAGGTCTGGGCTAGCGGGCTCCGGGTACGAGCAGTACTTC

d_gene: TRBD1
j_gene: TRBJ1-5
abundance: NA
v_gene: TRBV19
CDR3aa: CASSPRTGGSESNQPQHF
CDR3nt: TGTGCCAGTAGTCCCCGGACAGGGGGCTCTGAGAGCAATCAGCCCCAGCATTTT

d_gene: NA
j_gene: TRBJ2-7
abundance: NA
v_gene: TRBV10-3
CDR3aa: CAIRQGLSSYEQYF
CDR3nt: TGTGCCATCAGACAGGGCTTAAGCTCCTACGAGCAGTACTTC

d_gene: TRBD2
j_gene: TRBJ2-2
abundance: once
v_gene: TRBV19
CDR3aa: CASSIPYASGANTGELFF
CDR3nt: TGTGCCAGTAGTATCCCTTACGCTAGCGGGGCGAACACCGGGGAGCTGTTTTTT

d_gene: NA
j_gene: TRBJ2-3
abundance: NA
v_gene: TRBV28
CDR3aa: CASSFRGAGDTQYF
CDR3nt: TGTGCCAGCAGTTTTCGTGGGGCCGGGGATACGCAGTATTTT

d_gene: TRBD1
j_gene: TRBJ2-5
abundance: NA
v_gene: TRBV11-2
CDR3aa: CASSLAGNRGAETQYF
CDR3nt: TGTGCCAGCAGCTTAGCTGGGAACAGGGGGGCTGAGACCCAGTACTTC

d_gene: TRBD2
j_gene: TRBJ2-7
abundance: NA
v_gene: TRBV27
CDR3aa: CASSALAGGKYEQYF
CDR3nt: TGTGCCAGCAGTGCACTAGCGGGAGGAAAATACGAGCAGTACTTC

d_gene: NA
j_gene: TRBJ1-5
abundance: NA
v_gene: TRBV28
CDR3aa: CASRTVYSNQPQHF
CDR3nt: TGTGCCAGCAGGACAGTATATAGCAATCAGCCCCAGCATTTT

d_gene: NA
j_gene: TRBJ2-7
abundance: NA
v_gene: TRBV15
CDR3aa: CATSRDAWVLDEQYF
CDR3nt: TGTGCCACCAGCAGAGATGCATGGGTATTGGACGAGCAGTACTTC

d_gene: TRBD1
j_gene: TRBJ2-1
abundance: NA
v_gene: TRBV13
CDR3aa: CASSPQGAVWDEQFF
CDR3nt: TGTGCCAGCAGCCCACAGGGGGCGGTCTGGGATGAGCAGTTCTTC

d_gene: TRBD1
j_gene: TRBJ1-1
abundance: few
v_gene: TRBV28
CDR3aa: CASSPGDRRSLGAFF
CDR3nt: TGTGCCAGCAGTCCAGGGGACAGAAGGTCCTTGGGAGCTTTCTTT

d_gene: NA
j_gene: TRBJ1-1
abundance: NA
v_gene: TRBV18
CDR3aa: CASSPPTRDTEAFF
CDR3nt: TGTGCCAGCTCACCACCCACCAGGGACACTGAAGCTTTCTTT

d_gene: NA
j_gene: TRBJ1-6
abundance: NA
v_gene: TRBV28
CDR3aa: CASQKPNSPLHF
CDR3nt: TGTGCCAGCCAAAAACCTAATTCACCCCTCCACTTT